This TCR beta chain was retrieved from a study of shared clonotypes between healthy human individuals. Findings and caveats of the study: The diversity represented, both genetic and in exposure history, was limited by few donors.

Comment on this clone: The antigen remains unidentified.

Donors included only healthy HIV-negative adults lacking recent acute infections or vaccinations. CD45RA+ naive and CD45RA-negative memory subsets were separated from CD4+ cells. The CDR3 spans 14 residues. With 7 bases removed from V and 7 bases from J, the gap between germline ends came to 17 bases. Germline loops: CDR1 MNHNY, CDR2 SVGAGI (reference sequence). Repertoires were generated with immunoSEQ multiplex PCR, while TCRdb's copy carries only in-frame clones and drops some. In the table there are 2 million to 2.5 million clones, around 95% of which are singletons. This TCR was recovered from a young man in good health. Source material: naive CD4+ T cells sorted from blood. Subset described: CD45RA+ positively selected. The chain has TRBV6-6 and TRBJ1-5; D not resolved. CDR3 region: CASTPPGRGQPQHF. CDR3 DNA: TGTGCCAGCACCCCGCCCGGGAGAGGCCAGCCCCAGCATTTT.